One and the same sample provided the 8 T cell receptor beta chains below, sequenced in a study of blood T cells in healthy people across ages. PCR was performed a second time for about 7 to 12 cycles using a sample-barcoded 5' primer and a J-beta primer mix. TCRdb recomputed calls from the 5' RACE reads with MiXCR, one row per CDR3 protein. The sample shows fewer than 950,000 distinct CDR3 sequences, about 36% of them seen only once. The sequenced sample was blood. The receptors originated from a young man in good health.

This clonotype has at least ten counts. The rearrangement joins TRBV2 to TRBJ2-5; no firm D call. Germline V gene sequence: CDR1 SNHLY, CDR2 FYNNEI. This CDR3 comprises 14 residues. V lost 6 bases and J lost 2, with 13 bases in between. CDR3 sequence: CASRIRLPQETQYF. CDR3 sequence (DNA): TGTGCCAGCAGGATTAGGCTCCCGCAAGAGACCCAGTACTTC.

This clonotype has at least ten counts. DNA for the CDR3: TGTGCCAGCAGTTACTCGATGGGTGAGCAGTTCTTC. Translated: CASSYSMGEQFF. This chain links TRBV6-5 with TRBJ2-1; D remains unclear. Trimming pared 0 bases from V and 9 bases from J, leaving 6 bases between. CDR1 MNHEY and CDR2 SVGAGI come from the germline V gene. The CDR3 spans 12 residues.

This chain connects TRBV12-3 or TRBV12-4 to TRBJ1-5; 7 bases fit TRBD1. The CDR3 is made up of 16 amino acids. The trim removed 6 bases at V and 0 bases at J, leaving 8 bases unmatched. The CDR3: CASSPSGTVSNQPQHF. DNA for the CDR3: TGTGCCAGCAGCCCTTCGGGGACAGTTAGCAATCAGCCCCAGCATTTT.

This clonotype occurred many times. The gene calls are TRBV4-3 and TRBJ1-2; weak D call: TRBD1 (5 bases). This CDR3 is built from 13 residues. CDR1 and CDR2 (germline): LGHNA, YSLEER. V lost 1 base and J 6 bases, leaving 9 bases between the germline ends. The CDR3 region is CASSQAGRHGYTF. In nucleotides, the CDR3 is TGCGCCAGCAGCCAAGCGGGGCGACATGGCTACACCTTC.

This clonotype showed up just a few times. V and J are TRBV5-1 and TRBJ2-7, with 9 bases that match TRBD1. CDR3 length equals 16 residues. Germline lookup yields CDR1 SGHRS and CDR2 YFSETQ. Trimming at V came to 4 bases and at J to 3 bases, leaving 11 bases not matched to a gene. This CDR3 is CASSLRTGGEDYEQYF. The CDR3 region has the DNA TGCGCCAGCAGCCTACGAACAGGGGGCGAGGACTACGAGCAGTACTTC.

In this sample, this clonotype turned up a few times. The J gene is TRBJ1-5, the V gene TRBV20-1; no clear D gene. Between the trimmed V and J ends, which lost 2 bases and 5 bases, there was a span of 16 bases. CDR3 size: 15 residues. Per germline, CDR1 DFQATT and CDR2 SNEGSKA (reference sequence). The CDR3 loop is CSARRTVGTHQPQHF. Written as DNA, the CDR3 is TGCAGTGCTAGAAGGACGGTAGGAACTCATCAGCCCCAGCATTTT.

This clonotype was detected only once. The rearrangement links TRBV2 to TRBJ1-5, with D maybe TRBD1 (6 bases). The V end was cut by 2 bases, the J end by 2 bases, with 10 bases between. Germline V lookup: CDR1 SNHLY, CDR2 FYNNEI. The CDR3 extends over 15 amino acids. The CDR3 is CASSERSGGNQPQHF. CDR3 coding DNA: TGTGCCAGCAGTGAACGGTCAGGGGGCAATCAGCCCCAGCATTTT.

CDR3 sequence: CSANQPGRSSYEQYF. CDR3 in DNA: TGCAGTGCTAACCAACCGGGACGGAGCTCCTACGAGCAGTACTTC. The chain carries TRBV20-1 and TRBJ2-7; D possibly uses TRBD1 or TRBD2 (5 bases each). The germline CDR1 and CDR2 sequences are DFQATT and SNEGSKA (reference sequence). V lost 4 bases, J lost 0 bases, and 16 bases lay in between. This CDR3 is built from 15 residues.